This entry lists 32 T cell receptor beta chains sequenced from one sample in a study of blood T cell repertoires in COVID-19 (dated by TCRdb to 2019 to 2021). Libraries came from the immunoSEQ multiplex PCR assay. The immuneACCESS repertoire file appears here via TCRdb, limited to in-frame rearrangements. These files lack a portion of the clones; in checked studies, under half of the deficit traces to unresolved V genes, and the cause of the others is not known. The sample yields around 42,000 clones; roughly 85% were counted once. Of the sample, less than 15% is held by the ten largest clones. The sequenced sample consisted of peripheral blood. The origin of the receptors is a woman in her 70s in a cohort sampled during active COVID-19.

The chain uses TRBV7-3 and TRBJ2-3; D not certain. The CDR3 contains 13 residues. V was shortened by 5 bases and J by 5 bases, with 11 bases between the two germline ends. CDR1 and CDR2 from the germline V gene are SGHTA and FQGTGA. CDR3 region: CASSASIRDTQYF. The CDR3 nucleotides read TGTGCCAGCAGCGCCAGTATCCGAGATACGCAGTATTTT.

The rearrangement links TRBV28 to TRBJ1-6; 7 bases fit TRBD1. The CDR3 runs to 13 residues. The V and J ends lost 6 bases and 10 bases, in that order; junction bases with no gene match: 6. Germline CDR1 MDHEN, CDR2 SYDVKM. CDR3 bases: TGTGCCAGCAGCTGGAACAGGGGCTCACCCCTCCACTTT. Protein product: CASSWNRGSPLHF.

This chain connects TRBV12-3 or TRBV12-4 to TRBJ1-5; D is uncertain. With 0 bases removed from V and 4 bases from J, the gap between germline ends came to 4 bases. The CDR3 is 13 residues long. CDR3 region: CASSLALNQPQHF. The DNA for the CDR3 is TGTGCCAGCAGTTTAGCGCTAAATCAGCCCCAGCATTTT.

The rearrangement uses TRBV28 and TRBJ2-7; 8 bases match TRBD2. The V segment lost 5 bases and the J segment 3 bases; nucleotides outside the gene matches: 12. This CDR3 comprises 16 residues. Germline V gene sequence: CDR1 MDHEN, CDR2 SYDVKM. CDR3 residues: CASSTIAGRIIYEQYF. The CDR3 DNA reads as TGTGCCAGCAGTACCATAGCGGGGAGGATTATCTACGAGCAGTACTTC.

This chain uses TRBV5-1 with TRBJ2-7; 7 nucleotides align to TRBD2. The V and J ends lost 4 bases and 1 base, in that order; junction bases with no gene match: 11. The germline gives CDR1 SGHRS, CDR2 YFSETQ. CDR3 length: 16 amino acids. In DNA, the CDR3 is TGCGCCAGCAGCAGGATGGGGCGGGAGTTGTCCTACGAGCAGTACTTC. Translating it yields CASSRMGRELSYEQYF.

This CDR3 reads CASSYGGAYGYTF. In DNA form, the CDR3 reads TGTGCCAGCAGTTATGGTGGGGCCTATGGCTACACCTTC. The chain links TRBV6-5 to TRBJ1-2, with D tentatively TRBD1 (5 bases). Germline CDR1 is MNHEY and CDR2 is SVGAGI. With 3 bases removed from V and 4 bases from J, the gap between germline ends came to 9 bases. This CDR3 contains 13 residues.

This clone ranks as medium-sized. The chain combines TRBV18 with TRBJ1-6; 7 bases line up with TRBD1. V was clipped by 0 bases and J by 8 bases; unmatched bases: 7. This CDR3 contains 16 residues. Germline-derived CDR1 and CDR2 are KGHSH and LQKENI. The CDR3 bases are TGTGCCAGCTCACCACCCTCGACAGGGAGCGATTCACCCCTCCACTTT. As protein: CASSPPSTGSDSPLHF.

This chain uses TRBV2 with TRBJ2-3; 9 nucleotides agree with TRBD2. Trimming at V came to 10 bases and at J to 3 bases, leaving 8 bases not matched to a gene. Germline CDR1 SNHLY, CDR2 FYNNEI. The CDR3 sequence is 14 residues long. The CDR3 DNA follows: TGTGCCACCAAGCGGGAGGAGTGGACAGATACGCAGTATTTT. This translates into CATKREEWTDTQYF.

The chain recombines TRBV4-3 with TRBJ1-1, with D unclear. Germline CDR1 reads LGHNA; CDR2 reads YSLEER. V lost 5 bases and J lost 1, with 8 bases in between. CDR3 length: 13 residues. The CDR3 coding sequence is TGCGCCAGCAGCTACACAGAGAACACTGAAGCTTTCTTT. Residues: CASSYTENTEAFF.

The gene calls are TRBV27 and TRBJ2-7; the D gene is possibly TRBD1 (6 bases). The CDR3 totals 16 residues. Germline CDR1 MNHEY, CDR2 SMNVEV (reference sequence). V was trimmed by 4 bases and J by 7 bases, leaving 23 bases between them. CDR3: CASSSRSGQGLWEQYF. CDR3 nucleotide sequence: TGTGCCAGCAGTTCCCGCTCGGGGCAGGGGCTCTGGGAGCAGTACTTC.

The chain links TRBV19 to TRBJ1-5; TRBD1 is a possible D gene (6 bases). Trimming took 5 bases from V and 4 from J, leaving 9 bases between them. This CDR3 spans 13 amino acids. Germline CDR1 is LNHDA and CDR2 is SQIVND (reference sequence). CDR3: CASSVQGNQPQHF. DNA of the CDR3: TGTGCCAGTAGTGTACAGGGTAATCAGCCCCAGCATTTT.

J is TRBJ2-3 and V is TRBV10-3; D is uncertain. The CDR3 runs 14 residues. Per germline, CDR1 ENHRY and CDR2 SYGVKD. The V gene lost 8 bases and the J gene lost 0 bases, with 12 bases spanning the gap. CDR3 DNA: TGTGCCATCGGCCTAGAGCCTAGCACAGATACGCAGTATTTT. The encoded protein is CAIGLEPSTDTQYF.

The chain links TRBV12-2 to TRBJ2-3; the tabulated D call, TRBD2, remains unverified against the DNA. TRBV12-2 is flagged as a pseudogene. This CDR3 contains 15 residues. The CDR3 DNA reads TGTGCAAGTCGCCCCCTAGCGGAGAACACAGATACGCAGTATTTT. It codes for CASRPLAENTDTQYF.

This chain connects TRBV2 to TRBJ1-1; the match to TRBD1 covers 7 bases. V gave up 6 bases and J gave up 1 base; unmatched junction bases: 8. Germline values: CDR1 SNHLY, CDR2 FYNNEI. This CDR3 has 15 residues. CDR3 in amino acids: CASRPTGNTNTEAFF. The CDR3 region has the DNA TGTGCCAGCAGACCGACAGGGAACACGAACACTGAAGCTTTCTTT.

The chain joins TRBV29-1 to TRBJ1-2; D is unresolved. V lost 6 bases and J lost 9, with 14 bases in between. Germline V gene data show CDR1 as SQVTM and CDR2 as ANQGSEA. The CDR3 spans 11 residues. The CDR3 region is CSVKTLFSYTF. The CDR3 bases are TGCAGCGTCAAGACTCTTTTCAGCTACACCTTC.

The chain employs TRBV6-5 and TRBJ2-7; the match to TRBD1 covers 9 bases. CDR1 MNHEY and CDR2 SVGAGI come from the germline V gene. The CDR3 loop spans 16 amino acids. Trimming removed 2 bases from V and 5 bases from J; junction bases left unmatched: 10. The CDR3 loop is CASSYGTGTGNNEQYF. The CDR3 coding sequence is TGTGCCAGCAGTTACGGGACCGGGACAGGGAATAACGAGCAGTACTTC.

The rearrangement uses TRBV7-3 and TRBJ2-1, with 8 nucleotides matching TRBD1. Per the germline V gene, CDR1 is SGHTA and CDR2 is FQGTGA. With 5 bases clipped from V and 1 base from J, the junction kept 4 bases outside the gene matches. The CDR3 spans 15 residues. The CDR3 loop reads CASSPGGASYNEQFF. The DNA of the CDR3 is TGTGCCAGCAGCCCAGGGGGCGCATCCTACAATGAGCAGTTCTTC.

Only one count was recorded for this clone. The genes are TRBV6-4 and TRBJ2-2, with unresolved D. CDR3 size: 12 residues. V lost 5 bases and J 4 bases, leaving 5 bases between the germline ends. Germline loops: CDR1 MRHNA, CDR2 SNTAGT. CDR3 nucleotides: TGTGCCAGCAGTCCCCGCACCGGGGAGCTGTTTTTT. Amino acid sequence: CASSPRTGELFF.

The genes are TRBV3-1 (or the pseudogene TRBV3-2) and TRBJ1-6; no definite D call. Germline CDR1 reads LGHDT; CDR2 reads YNNKEL (reference sequence). V gave up 1 base and J gave up 9 bases, with 7 bases separating them. The CDR3 is made up of 13 amino acids. The CDR3 DNA reads as TGTGCCAGCAGCCAAGGGAGGAGTTCACCCCTCCACTTT. It yields the protein CASSQGRSSPLHF.

The chain joins TRBV7-2 to TRBJ1-5; 11 nucleotides line up with TRBD1. CDR3 length: 15 residues. Germline V gives CDR1 SGHTA, CDR2 FQGNSA. V shed 6 bases and J 5 bases; nucleotides not matched to a gene: 6. The CDR3 DNA is TGTGCCAGCAGTCCTTCGGACAGGGGGCATCAGCCCCAGCATTTT. This codes for CASSPSDRGHQPQHF. The entire variable domain, with the rest obtained from reference TRBV7-2 and TRBJ1-5, is as follows: GAGVSQSPSNKVTEKGKDVELRCDPISGHTALYWYRQSLGQGLEFLIYFQGNSAPDKSGLPSDRFSAERTGGSVSTLTIQRTQQEDSAVYLCASSPSDRGHQPQHFGDGTRLSIL.

The rearrangement uses TRBV7-6 and TRBJ1-1; tentatively, D is TRBD1 (5 bases). CDR3 length: 13 residues. The ends were cut back, 5 bases at V and 6 bases at J, with 13 bases in the middle. Germline CDR1 and CDR2: SGHVS and FNYEAQ. CDR3 in DNA: TGTGCCAGCAGCGCTGGGGCGCAGGCTGAAGCTTTCTTT. Its protein product is CASSAGAQAEAFF. Using reference TRBV7-6 and TRBJ1-1 for the parts outside the CDR3, the full variable domain is GAGVSQSPRYKVTKRGQDVALRCDPISGHVSLYWYRQALGQGPEFLTYFNYEAQQDKSGLPNDRFSAERPEGSISTLTIQRTEQRDSAMYRCASSAGAQAEAFFGQGTRLTVV.

The chain is built from TRBV18 and TRBJ2-7; no clear D gene. The CDR3 is 13 residues long. Germline V gene lookup returns CDR1 KGHSH and CDR2 LQKENI. Trimming shortened V by 2 bases and J by 5 bases, and 10 bases separated the two germline ends. CDR3 loop: CASSPNNRDEQYF. The CDR3, as DNA: TGTGCCAGCTCACCAAACAACCGTGACGAGCAGTACTTC.

The gene calls are TRBV5-1 and TRBJ2-3; D perhaps matches TRBD2 (5 bases). This CDR3 is built from 14 residues. V was pared by 1 base and J by 6 bases, with 12 bases between. CDR1 and CDR2 (germline): SGHRS, YFSETQ. Here the CDR3 DNA reads TGCGCCAGCAGCTTGTTGGCTAGCCAGGATACGCAGTATTTT. It translates to CASSLLASQDTQYF.

This clone was found a few times. V and J are TRBV7-6 and TRBJ2-7; perhaps TRBD2 as D (5 bases). From germline, CDR1 is SGHVS and CDR2 FNYEAQ. The CDR3 has 16 amino acids. V lost 5 bases to trimming and J lost 1 base, with 18 bases between them. DNA for the CDR3: TGTGCCAGCAGCCCCCGGTCGGGGATAGTTTCCTACGAGCAGTACTTC. The encoded protein is CASSPRSGIVSYEQYF.

The chain is built from TRBV10-3 and TRBJ2-1, with 11 bases fitting TRBD2. Germline CDR1 and CDR2: ENHRY and SYGVKD. V gave up 3 bases and J gave up 10 bases; unmatched junction bases: 11. The CDR3 has 16 residues. CDR3 nucleotides: TGTGCCATCAGTGAAGGAGTTAGGCTAGCGGGAGGCGAGCAGTTCTTC. This gives the protein CAISEGVRLAGGEQFF.

V usage is TRBV19 and J usage is TRBJ2-7; D gene uncertain. The length of the CDR3 is 13 residues. With 1 base removed from V and 0 bases from J, the gap between germline ends came to 4 bases. Germline V gene lookup returns CDR1 LNHDA and CDR2 SQIVND (reference sequence). The CDR3 DNA reads as TGTGCCAGTAGTATAGGGAGCTCCTACGAGCAGTACTTC. This codes for CASSIGSSYEQYF. Together with reference TRBV19 and TRBJ2-7, the CDR3 gives the full variable domain: DGGITQSPKYLFRKEGQNVTLSCEQNLNHDAMYWYRQDPGQGLRLIYYSQIVNDFQKGDIAEGYSVSREKKESFPLTVTSAQKNPTAFYLCASSIGSSYEQYFGPGTRLTVT.

This clone showed up just a few times. The V gene is TRBV7-9, the J gene TRBJ1-2; D gene ambiguous. Trimming cost V 3 bases and J 5 bases, with 10 bases left between them. CDR1 is SEHNR and CDR2 is FQNEAQ in the germline V gene (reference sequence). The CDR3 length is 13 residues. CDR3 in DNA: TGTGCCAGCAGCTTCATCTCGGAGTATGGCTACACCTTC. It is translated as CASSFISEYGYTF.

This chain connects TRBV7-3 to TRBJ2-1; weak D call: TRBD1 (5 bases). Germline loops: CDR1 SGHTA, CDR2 FQGTGA. CDR3 length equals 15 residues. V lost 2 bases and J 9 bases, leaving 17 bases between the germline ends. This CDR3 is CASSLQGQGSGEQFF. In DNA form, the CDR3 reads TGTGCCAGCAGCTTACAAGGGCAGGGTTCTGGTGAGCAGTTCTTC.

This chain joins TRBV28 and TRBJ2-5, with D possibly being TRBD2 (5 bases). CDR3 length: 15 residues. Germline assignment: CDR1 MDHEN and CDR2 SYDVKM. Trimming pared 5 bases from V and 1 base from J, leaving 14 bases between. The CDR3 sequence: CASSPSPVIQETQYF. The DNA for the CDR3 is TGTGCCAGCAGTCCTAGCCCCGTGATCCAAGAGACCCAGTACTTC. The whole variable domain, filled in from reference TRBV28 and TRBJ2-5, reads DVKVTQSSRYLVKRTGEKVFLECVQDMDHENMFWYRQDPGLGLRLIYFSYDVKMKEKGDIPEGYSVSREKKERFSLILESASTNQTSMYLCASSPSPVIQETQYFGPGTRLLVL.

Concerning this clone itself: The sample carries other DNA sequences with the same CDR3. This chain joins TRBV21-1 and TRBJ2-7; TRBD2 is the table's D call and was not checked against the DNA. TRBV21-1 is a recognized pseudogene. The CDR3 consists of 16 residues. The CDR3 coding sequence is TGTGCCAGCAGCAAAGCCCGAGAGTTAAGCTCCTACGAGCAGTACTTC. It codes for CASSKARELSSYEQYF.

The chain uses TRBV19 and TRBJ1-1; D not resolved. CDR1 LNHDA and CDR2 SQIVND come from the germline V gene (reference sequence). The CDR3 consists of 13 residues. Trimming cost V 6 bases and J 0 bases, with 8 bases left between them. This chain's CDR3 is CASRATMNTEAFF. The CDR3 coding sequence is TGTGCCAGTAGGGCCACTATGAACACTGAAGCTTTCTTT.

The chain couples TRBV2 to TRBJ2-3; TRBD2 matches 14 bases. Germline V CDR1 and CDR2: SNHLY, FYNNEI. The CDR3 extends over 15 amino acids. J gave up 5 bases and V 6 bases, and 4 bases lay outside the gene matches. In DNA, the CDR3 is TGTGCCAGCAGCGAGACTAGCGGGAGGGGAGATACGCAGTATTTT. Residues: CASSETSGRGDTQYF.